This T cell receptor (beta chain) emerged from a study of T cell responses to AZD1222 COVID-19 vaccine. Study findings and constraints: The study identified only six AZD1222 recipients as seropositive at baseline. Elevations in Spike-specific TCR breadth and depth followed administration of two AZD1222 doses.

To note about this clone: The antigen is unknown.

Some clones are missing from TCRdb's copy, which holds only in-frame ones; the method was immunoSEQ multiplex PCR. The table has about 90,000 clones, about 91% seen once. CDR3 length: 15 amino acids. CDR1 is MGHRA, CDR2 YSYEKL, per germline. Trimming removed 3 bases at V and 1 base at J, with 12 bases between. This material consisted of peripheral blood, taken 28 days after the second AZD1222 dose. This TCR was sampled from an adult who received the AZD1222 COVID-19 vaccine. This chain connects TRBV4-1 to TRBJ1-1, with D maybe TRBD1 (5 bases). Here the CDR3 reads CASSQLGERNTEAFF. As DNA, the CDR3 is TGCGCCAGCAGCCAGTTAGGGGAGAGGAACACTGAAGCTTTCTTT.